This record covers a single T cell receptor (beta chain). Its specificity is not known. The germline V gene encodes CDR1 KGHDR and CDR2 SFDVKD. V shed 0 bases and J shed 6 bases, with 5 bases lying between them. The length of the CDR3 is 12 residues. This record belongs to a study of T cell responses to AZD1222 COVID-19 vaccine. Study observations and caveats: The sample set comprised mostly white British donors with more females, and clonal diversity was possibly underestimated. Compared with day 0, the breadth and depth of the Spike-specific TCR repertoire rose significantly after two doses of AZD1222. The repertoires were collected only after the peak T cell response.

The data were produced by immunoSEQ multiplex PCR, yet TCRdb's version contains in-frame clones alone and is incomplete. The data hold roughly 77,000 clones, with roughly 88% observed a single time. The J gene is TRBJ2-7, the V gene TRBV24-1; no clear D. The receptor comes from an adult in good health. The material sequenced was peripheral blood, taken on day 0 of MenACWY control vaccination. CDR3 coding DNA: TGTGCCACCAGTGATTTGAAGGGCGAGCAGTACTTC. This codes for CATSDLKGEQYF.